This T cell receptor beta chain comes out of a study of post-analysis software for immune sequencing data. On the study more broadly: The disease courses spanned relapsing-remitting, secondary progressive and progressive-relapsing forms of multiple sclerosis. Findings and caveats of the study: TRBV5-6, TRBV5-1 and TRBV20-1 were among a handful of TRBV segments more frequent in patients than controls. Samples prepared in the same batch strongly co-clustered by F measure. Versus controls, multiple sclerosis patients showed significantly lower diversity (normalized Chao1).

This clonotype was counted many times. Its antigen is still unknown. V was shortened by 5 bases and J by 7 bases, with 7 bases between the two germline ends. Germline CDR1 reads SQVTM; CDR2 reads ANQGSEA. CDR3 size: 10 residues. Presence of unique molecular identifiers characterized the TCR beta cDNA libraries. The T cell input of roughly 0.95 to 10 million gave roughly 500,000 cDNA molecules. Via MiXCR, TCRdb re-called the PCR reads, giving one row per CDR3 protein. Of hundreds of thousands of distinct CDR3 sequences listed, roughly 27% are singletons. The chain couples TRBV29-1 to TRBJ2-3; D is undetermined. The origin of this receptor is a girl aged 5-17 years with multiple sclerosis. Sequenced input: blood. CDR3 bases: TGCAGCGTTTCACAACATACGCAGTATTTT. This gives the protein CSVSQHTQYF.